This T cell receptor (beta chain) was identified in a study of shared clonotypes between healthy human individuals. Genomic DNA from each subset was divided evenly over several immunoSEQ plates. Here immunoSEQ multiplex PCR was the method, and the copy in TCRdb shows in-frame clones only, minus some. The repertoire consists of around 700,000 clones, with about 90% occurring once and the leading ten covering 24%. Naive CD8 cells were CD45RO-negative, positively selected for CCR7, excluding terminally differentiated effector memory CD45RA+ cells. Donation came from healthy HIV-negative adults that had no recent acute infections or vaccinations. The sequencing sample was made of naive CD8+ T cells sorted from blood. The sequence derives from a man aged 30 to 39 in good health.

CDR3 sequence: CASSLGDSSTDTQYF. The CDR3 DNA reads TGTGCCAGCAGCTTAGGAGACAGTAGCACAGATACGCAGTATTTT. The chain combines TRBV7-9 with TRBJ2-3; possibly TRBD1 for D (5 bases). CDR3 length equals 15 residues. V was trimmed by 1 base and J by 0 bases, leaving 8 bases between them. Germline loops: CDR1 SEHNR, CDR2 FQNEAQ (reference sequence).